This is a list of T cell receptor beta chains from one sample in a study of cytomegalovirus exposure and HLA in healthy donors. TCRdb's copy holds only in-frame clones and misses some; the assay was immunoSEQ multiplex PCR. Of roughly 130,000 clones in the sample, roughly 74% were seen once. Sequencing was carried out using PBMCs. Receptors originate from a woman aged 45-60 years in good health and CMV-seropositive. Both conserved end residues are part of each CDR3. D genes are given only for firm matches. The size field is filled for only some rows; it gives once, few, many or a size class.

J gene: TRBJ2-7; clone size: -; D gene: TRBD1; V gene: TRBV6-5; CDR3 protein: CASSKRQGSYEQYF; CDR3 DNA: TGTGCCAGCAGCAAGAGACAGGGTTCCTACGAGCAGTACTTC
J gene: TRBJ2-3; clone size: once; D gene: TRBD2; V gene: TRBV4-1; CDR3 protein: CASSQAQAGGPIDTQYF; CDR3 DNA: TGCGCCAGCAGCCAAGCACAAGCGGGGGGGCCGATTGATACGCAGTATTTT
J gene: TRBJ2-1; clone size: once; D gene: TRBD2; V gene: TRBV9; CDR3 protein: CASSVGASGGYNEQFF; CDR3 DNA: TGTGCCAGCAGCGTAGGGGCTAGCGGGGGCTACAATGAGCAGTTCTTC
J gene: TRBJ2-3; clone size: -; D gene: -; V gene: TRBV5-4; CDR3 protein: CASSPGGSDTQYF; CDR3 DNA: TGTGCCAGCAGCCCCGGGGGTTCAGATACGCAGTATTTT
J gene: TRBJ1-4; clone size: -; D gene: TRBD1; V gene: TRBV18; CDR3 protein: CASSLRTGGLNEKLFF; CDR3 DNA: TGTGCCAGCTCTCTTCGGACAGGGGGCCTTAATGAAAAACTGTTTTTT
J gene: TRBJ1-5; clone size: -; D gene: -; V gene: TRBV6-1; CDR3 protein: CASSEVATLVNQPQHF; CDR3 DNA: TGTGCCAGCAGTGAGGTGGCCACCCTGGTCAATCAGCCCCAGCATTTT
J gene: TRBJ1-5; clone size: -; D gene: -; V gene: TRBV6-1; CDR3 protein: CASSGTTIYNQPQHF; CDR3 DNA: TGTGCCAGCAGTGGAACAACCATATACAATCAGCCCCAGCATTTT
J gene: TRBJ1-5; clone size: once; D gene: -; V gene: TRBV5-5; CDR3 protein: CASSLGRAQPQHF; CDR3 DNA: TGTGCCAGCAGCTTAGGGAGGGCCCAGCCCCAGCATTTT
J gene: TRBJ2-3; clone size: once; D gene: TRBD2; V gene: TRBV10-1; CDR3 protein: CASSEEAGGFSDTQYF; CDR3 DNA: TGCGCCAGCAGTGAGGAAGCGGGGGGGTTCTCGGATACGCAGTATTTT
J gene: TRBJ2-1; clone size: -; D gene: -; V gene: TRBV14; CDR3 protein: CASSPFRQRSNNEQFF; CDR3 DNA: TGTGCCAGCAGCCCCTTCCGTCAGCGGTCAAACAATGAGCAGTTCTTC
J gene: TRBJ2-7; clone size: -; D gene: TRBD2; V gene: TRBV7-6; CDR3 protein: CASSRTSGGAYEQYF; CDR3 DNA: TGTGCCAGCAGCCGGACTAGCGGGGGGGCCTACGAGCAGTACTTC
J gene: TRBJ2-5; clone size: once; D gene: -; V gene: TRBV29-1; CDR3 protein: CSASLGGIAWRGQETQYF; CDR3 DNA: TGCAGCGCCTCATTAGGGGGGATTGCGTGGCGGGGGCAAGAGACCCAGTACTTC
J gene: TRBJ1-2; clone size: -; D gene: -; V gene: TRBV7-6; CDR3 protein: CASSLAPGENYGYTF; CDR3 DNA: TGTGCCAGCAGCTTAGCGCCAGGGGAGAACTATGGCTACACCTTC
J gene: TRBJ2-3; clone size: -; D gene: TRBD1; V gene: TRBV6-1; CDR3 protein: CATKDRGRDTQYF; CDR3 DNA: TGTGCCACCAAGGACAGGGGGAGAGATACGCAGTATTTT